The next 7 T cell receptor beta chains were all read from a single sample in a study of PD-1 blockade in classical Hodgkin lymphoma. TCRdb's copy holds only in-frame clones and misses some; the assay was immunoSEQ multiplex PCR. The sample contains some 20,000 clones, 70% to 85% of which appear only once. All trial patients relapsed after autologous stem cell transplantation. The sequencing here drew on peripheral blood mononuclear cells (PBMCs), taken at baseline. The receptors originated from a human donor with classical Hodgkin lymphoma.

This clone is labeled medium-sized. CDR3 amino acids: CASSLRGTRGMARKRLFF. In DNA, the CDR3 is TGTGCCAGCAGTTTACGGGGGACTAGAGGGATGGCGAGAAAACGGCTGTTTTTT. The chain combines TRBV28 with TRBJ1-4; D perhaps matches TRBD1 (5 bases). This CDR3 region has 18 residues. CDR1 and CDR2 (germline): MDHEN, SYDVKM. Between the trimmed V and J ends, which lost 2 bases and 14 bases, there was a span of 30 bases.

The chain links TRBV28 to TRBJ1-1; no clear D gene. V was shortened by 2 bases and J by 5 bases, with 15 bases between the two germline ends. The CDR3 is 15 residues long. CDR1 MDHEN and CDR2 SYDVKM come from the germline V gene. Written as DNA, the CDR3 is TGTGCCAGCAGTTTAGGGAACAGCAGGAAAACTGAAGCTTTCTTT. It translates to CASSLGNSRKTEAFF.

The table lists this clone with a count of one. The chain combines TRBV27 with TRBJ1-2; TRBD1 might be the D (6 bases). The CDR3 runs to 16 residues. Trimming pared 5 bases from V and 3 bases from J, leaving 19 bases between. Germline V CDR1 and CDR2: MNHEY, SMNVEV (reference sequence). The CDR3 region has the DNA TGTGCCAGCAGTAAAACCGCAGGGGAAAGGGACTATGGCTACACCTTC. Amino acid sequence: CASSKTAGERDYGYTF.

The V gene is TRBV7-1, the J gene TRBJ2-3; D not resolved. Being an ORF, TRBV7-1 has a function that is uncertain. Trimming cost V 4 bases and J 4 bases, with 6 bases left between them. This CDR3 contains 12 residues. CDR3 sequence: CASSLESDTQYF. CDR3 bases: TGTGCCAGCAGCTTAGAATCAGATACGCAGTATTTT.

The chain joins TRBV6-5 to TRBJ1-2, with D unresolved. The CDR3 is made up of 13 amino acids. Germline V gene lookup returns CDR1 MNHEY and CDR2 SVGAGI. V dropped 8 bases and J dropped 2 bases, with 12 bases sitting between them. CDR3 nucleotide sequence: TGTGCCAGCCATTACGGGAGAAACTATGGCTACACCTTC. It yields the protein CASHYGRNYGYTF.

In DNA, the CDR3 is TGTGCCAGCAGCTTAGTCTTCCAAGAGACCCAGTACTTC. As protein: CASSLVFQETQYF. The J gene is TRBJ2-5, the V gene TRBV11-2; no reliable D call. This CDR3 contains 13 residues. V dropped 1 base and J dropped 1 base, with 4 bases sitting between them. Germline V gives CDR1 SGHAT, CDR2 FQNNGV.

The CDR3 sequence is CASSRRLPLWQPQHF. The CDR3 region has the DNA TGTGCCAGCAGTCGCCGATTACCCTTATGGCAGCCCCAGCATTTT. This chain links TRBV6-5 with TRBJ1-5; the D is unclear. Germline assignment: CDR1 MNHEY and CDR2 SVGAGI. V was clipped by 5 bases and J by 7 bases, with 18 bases between them. The CDR3 spans 15 residues.